This T cell receptor beta chain originates from a study of blood T cell repertoires in COVID-19 (dated by TCRdb to the early 2020s). With regard to the full study: Collaborator samples came from the United States, Italy and Spain and covered acute and convalescent phases of COVID-19. The material from the prospective study consisted of cDNA or gDNA derived from T cells, B-cell-depleted T cells, or PBMCs. The dataset comprised deeply sampled blood TCRbeta repertoires from subjects exposed to, actively infected with, or recovered from COVID-19. The repertoires were released in a freely available public database meant as a resource for research on the immune response to SARS-CoV-2. Samples were obtained from the ongoing ImmuneRACE study (first 160 participants) and from 1,254 subjects provided by 6 global collaborators. Sample metadata almost always included a de-identified subject ID, COVID-19 status, age in years and sex. HLA class I and class II types, where available, came from metadata supplied by the sample provider rather than from assay-based typing.

Each collaborating institution followed its own protocols to collect whole blood in K2EDTA tubes. For TCRbeta analysis, collaborators shipped samples as frozen whole blood, isolated PBMCs, or DNA extracted from either of those sample types. Inclusive of the bounding cysteine and phenylalanine, the CDR3 is 15 residues long. Just the 45-base CDR3 DNA is kept, in frame starting at base 1. V is pared back by 0 bases and J by 1 base, with 7 bases lying between the germline termini. Looking up the germline V gene (reference sequence) yields CDR1 LNHDA and CDR2 SQIVND. TCRbeta CDR3 regions were amplified from genomic DNA by means of the immunoSEQ Assay, a bias-controlled multiplex PCR. The study's own analysis went as follows. The number of nucleated cells in each sample was estimated from the amplification of reference gene primers within the assay. To quantify the absolute abundance of each unique TCRbeta CDR3 rearrangement, sequence reads were collapsed and filtered. For each sample, productive Simpson clonality was calculated as the square root of Simpson's diversity index over productive rearrangements. TCRdb limited this immuneACCESS table to in-frame rearrangements with V and J called. A share of clones is missing; checked studies link under half to unresolved V genes, and the rest is unexplained. That table furnishes V, J and clone size, whereas the DNA furnished D and trimming. The sample table records about 100,000 clones; approximately 80% of these occur just once. The top ten hold about an eighth of the sample.

On the study overall, not on this receptor specifically: Clinical and demographic metadata were provided uncurated, with the amount varying by source and participant.

Turning to this clone: The antigen it binds to is not known. Base-call qualities are not available, and no considerably larger clone is one nucleotide away.

The sequenced material came from peripheral blood. The clonotype was recovered from a man aged 45 to 65 with active or convalescent COVID-19. The rearrangement joined TRBV19 to TRBJ1-5; the D gene is unclear. The sequenced DNA: TGTGCCAGTAGTATAGATCTTTTGAGCAATCAGCCCCAGCATTTT. It specifies CASSIDLLSNQPQHF.